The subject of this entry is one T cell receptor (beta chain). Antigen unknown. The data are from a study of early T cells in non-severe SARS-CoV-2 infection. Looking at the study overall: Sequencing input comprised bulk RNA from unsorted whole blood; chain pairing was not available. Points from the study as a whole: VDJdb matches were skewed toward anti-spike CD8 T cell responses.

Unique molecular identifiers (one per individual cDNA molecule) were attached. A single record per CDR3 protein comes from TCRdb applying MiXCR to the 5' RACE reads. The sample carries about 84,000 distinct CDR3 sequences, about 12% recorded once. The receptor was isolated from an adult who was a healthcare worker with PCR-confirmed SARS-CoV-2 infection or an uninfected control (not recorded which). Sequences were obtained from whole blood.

CDR3 bases: TGCAGCGGGACGAGGAGCGACAGGAACACCGGGGAGCTGTTTTTT. Translating it yields CSGTRSDRNTGELFF. This rearrangement joins TRBV29-1 to TRBJ2-2, with D possibly TRBD1 on 5 matching bases. V lost 7 bases and J lost 1, with 16 bases in between. This CDR3 is 15 amino acids long. CDR1 and CDR2 from the germline V gene are SQVTM and ANQGSEA.